Below are 6 T cell receptor beta chains sequenced from a single sample in a study of shared clonotypes between healthy human individuals. The method was immunoSEQ multiplex PCR; TCRdb's version includes in-frame clones alone and lacks a portion of them. The sample yields some 1.5 million clones, roughly 96% seen once. The sample taken for sequencing was naive CD4+ T cells sorted from blood. Documented subset: CD45RA+ positively selected. Receptor source: a young man in good health.

The rearrangement links TRBV2 to TRBJ2-6; no firm D call. Looked up from germline, CDR1 is SNHLY and CDR2 is FYNNEI. The CDR3 runs to 14 residues. V lost 5 bases and J 2 bases, leaving 7 bases between the germline ends. CDR3 DNA: TGTGCCAGCAGTACAAGCGCTGGGGCCAACGTCCTGACTTTC. Its translation: CASSTSAGANVLTF.

V is TRBV15 and J is TRBJ2-1; tentative D call: TRBD1 (5 bases). The CDR3 spans 16 residues. The V and J ends lost 0 bases and 1 base respectively, with 10 bases between them. CDR1 is LNHNV, CDR2 YYDKDF, per germline (reference sequence). CDR3 DNA sequence: TGTGCCACCAGCAGAGACCCACAGGTTTCCTACAATGAGCAGTTCTTC. Amino acids: CATSRDPQVSYNEQFF.

The chain combines TRBV10-3 with TRBJ2-3; 9 bases align to TRBD2. In germline, CDR1 is ENHRY, CDR2 SYGVKD. CDR3 length: 15 amino acids. Germline trimming cut 6 bases from V and 1 base from J; bases unmatched to any gene: 5. CDR3 protein: CAIRLAGDRTDTQYF. DNA for the CDR3: TGTGCCATCAGATTAGCGGGAGATCGCACAGATACGCAGTATTTT.

This clone occurred a few times. The sample contains more than one DNA sequence encoding this CDR3. The genes are TRBV9 and TRBJ1-2, with D uncertain. The germline CDR1 and CDR2 sequences are SGDLS and YYNGEE. The length of the CDR3 is 13 residues. Trimming removed 8 bases at V and 3 bases at J, with 14 bases between. The CDR3 coding sequence is TGTGCCAGTTCCGCCACATTGGACTATGGCTACACCTTC. Translated: CASSATLDYGYTF.

Only one count was recorded for this clone. V and J are TRBV10-3 and TRBJ2-3; TRBD2 matches 9 bases. V lost 1 base to trimming and J lost 3 bases; unmatched junction nucleotides: 5. CDR3 length: 16 residues. Germline V gene lookup returns CDR1 ENHRY and CDR2 SYGVKD. The CDR3 DNA reads TGTGCCATCAGTGAGTACGCTAGCGGGATAACAGATACGCAGTATTTT. This sequence encodes CAISEYASGITDTQYF.

The V call is TRBV9, the J call TRBJ2-1; TRBD2 matches 13 bases. The V segment lost 3 bases and the J segment 1 base; nucleotides outside the gene matches: 4. The CDR3 covers 17 residues. Germline V gene lookup returns CDR1 SGDLS and CDR2 YYNGEE. The CDR3, as DNA: TGTGCCAGCAGCGGAACTAGCGGGAGGGGATCCTACAATGAGCAGTTCTTC. It translates to CASSGTSGRGSYNEQFF.